A selection of T cell receptor beta chains follows, all from one sample in a study of a mutant IDH1 vaccine in newly diagnosed glioma. This table comes from immunoSEQ multiplex PCR, and its TCRdb copy is limited to in-frame clones, with some not included. The table records about 92,000 clones, 83% of them present only once. The input for sequencing was PBMCs, taken from a glioma patient treated with radiotherapy, temozolomide or both. The receptors come from a woman in her fifties or sixties with glioma. The conserved cysteine and the conserved F or W are not part of the CDR3 here. A D gene is named only where the DNA matches it firmly. Size is omitted from some rows. Given values are once, few, many or a class for expanded clones.

>.|.|TRBJ2-2|TRBV5-1
ASSYSLNTGELF
>.|.|TRBJ1-1|TRBV7-9
ASSNRRGNTEAF
>.|.|TRBJ2-2|TRBV5-1
ASSLGQYTGELF
>.|once|TRBJ1-5|TRBV7-8
ASSLGGIGNQPQH
>.|.|TRBJ1-5|TRBV2
ASSTLGGQPQH
>TRBD1|.|TRBJ1-4|TRBV6-6
ASSEDRSIGQLF
>.|.|TRBJ1-1|TRBV12-5
ASAILNTEAF
>TRBD1|.|TRBJ1-3|TRBV29-1
SVYRGDTIY
>TRBD1|few|TRBJ2-2|TRBV7-9
ASSDRTGSTGELF
>.|.|TRBJ1-6|TRBV7-2
ASSPRGGASPLH
>TRBD1|.|TRBJ1-2|TRBV5-1
ASSYRGEGYT
>.|.|TRBJ2-7|TRBV5-4
ASSSARSYEQY
>.|few|TRBJ1-4|TRBV12-5
ASGFALGEVNEKLF
>TRBD2|.|TRBJ2-5|TRBV9
ASSVGNSGAQETQY
>TRBD1|.|TRBJ1-2|TRBV6-1
ASRQGAEGGYT
>.|.|TRBJ2-3|TRBV7-8
ASRIDRSSTDTQY
>TRBD1|.|TRBJ1-6|TRBV5-1
ASSGGQGASSPLH
>.|few|TRBJ1-5|TRBV19
ASSMSGRVGQPQH
>.|.|TRBJ1-2|TRBV19
ASSIGTIYGYT
>TRBD1|.|TRBJ1-4|TRBV19
ASSDRVGEKLF
>.|.|TRBJ1-1|TRBV30
AWSPPDRKNTEAF
>TRBD2|.|TRBJ2-7|TRBV28
ASVTSGNSYEQY
>.|once|TRBJ1-4|TRBV15
ATSRDFASGNEKLF
>TRBD1|.|TRBJ1-2|TRBV11-2
ASSRDRGDKGYT
>TRBD2|.|TRBJ2-5|TRBV11-3
ASSAGGQETQY
>TRBD1|.|TRBJ2-6|TRBV10-1
ASKSRDRVAGGANVLT
>TRBD2|.|TRBJ2-3|TRBV9
ASSVVAGGRADTQY
>.|.|TRBJ2-3|TRBV4-1
ASSKSLGTDTQY
>TRBD1|.|TRBJ2-2|TRBV6-1
ASSKDRGGSGELF
>.|.|TRBJ1-2|TRBV5-6
ASSLQQGRDGGYT
>.|.|TRBJ1-4|TRBV7-9
ASSLLPGSNEKLF
>TRBD1|few|TRBJ1-2|TRBV9
ASSKAPRTGDGYT
>.|.|TRBJ1-6|TRBV25-1
ASIKEYNSPLH
>.|.|TRBJ2-7|TRBV21-1
ASSEQDSYEQY
>TRBD1|.|TRBJ1-1|TRBV5-1
ASSLWTGGNTEAF
>.|.|TRBJ2-7|TRBV14
ASSRVHGLPYEQY
>TRBD1|few|TRBJ1-1|TRBV6-5
ASQRGLYTEAF
>TRBD1|few|TRBJ1-1|TRBV4-1
ASSPGRLTGLSTEAF
>.|.|TRBJ1-3|TRBV2
ASSVGRTSGNTIY
>TRBD1|once|TRBJ2-2|TRBV9
ASSVVWATGSTGELF